The present T cell receptor (beta chain) was sequenced within a study of Ad26.COV2.S vaccination and SARS-CoV-2 variants. Study context: The trial was COV1001 and the donor's arm was Ad26.COV2.S.

Regarding treatment: roughly 19 received Ad26.COV2.S at low or high dose, single or two shots; several received placebo; per-sample allocation not given. Sampling happened 63 days after the first vaccine or placebo injection. In the vaccine, an Ad26 vector expressed the SARS-CoV-2 spike of the Wuhan strain. General study findings and limits: With respect to non-spike TCR breadth, vaccine and placebo recipients were similar. Analytic work on TCR breadth and depth might have understated the full extent of total T cell responses.

Germline CDR1 is LNHDA and CDR2 is SQIVND (reference sequence). Trimming left V 6 bases short and J 0 bases short, with 12 bases between. This CDR3 has 15 residues. Generated by immunoSEQ multiplex PCR, the TCRdb table keeps only in-frame clones and is missing some. The sample consists of hundreds of thousands of clones, roughly 90% of them appearing once. With respect to this clone: The antigen is unknown.

The source was peripheral blood, collected in a trial of Ad26.COV2.S vaccine versus placebo. This chain links TRBV19 with TRBJ1-5; D uncertain. This TCR derives from a person between 18 and 60 years old who received the Ad26.COV2.S COVID-19 vaccine or a placebo. CDR3 amino acids: CASRKGLISNQPQHF. The CDR3 nucleotides are TGTGCCAGTAGAAAAGGACTGATTAGCAATCAGCCCCAGCATTTT.